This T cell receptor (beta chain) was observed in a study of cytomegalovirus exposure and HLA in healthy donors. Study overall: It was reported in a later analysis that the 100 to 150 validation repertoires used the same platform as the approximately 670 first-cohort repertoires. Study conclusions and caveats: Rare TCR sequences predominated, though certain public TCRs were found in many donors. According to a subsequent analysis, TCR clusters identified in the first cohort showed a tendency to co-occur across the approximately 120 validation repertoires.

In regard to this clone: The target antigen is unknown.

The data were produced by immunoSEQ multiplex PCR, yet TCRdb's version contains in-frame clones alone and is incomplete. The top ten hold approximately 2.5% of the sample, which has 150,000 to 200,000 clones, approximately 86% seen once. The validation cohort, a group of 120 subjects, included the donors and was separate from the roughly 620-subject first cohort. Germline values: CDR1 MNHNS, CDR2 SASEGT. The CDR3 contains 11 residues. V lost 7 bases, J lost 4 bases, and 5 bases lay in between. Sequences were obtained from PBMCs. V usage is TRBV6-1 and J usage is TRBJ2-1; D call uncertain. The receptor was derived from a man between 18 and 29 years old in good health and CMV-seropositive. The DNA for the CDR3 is TGTGCCAGCACCCAATACAATGAGCAGTTCTTC. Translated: CASTQYNEQFF.